These 9 T cell receptor beta chains were sequenced from one sample in a study of blood T cell repertoires in COVID-19. Produced via immunoSEQ multiplex PCR; TCRdb's table is partial and in-frame only. The sample holds about 99,000 clones, around nine tenths seen once. Sequences were obtained from peripheral blood. All receptors derive from a human donor in a cohort sampled during active COVID-19.

This chain links TRBV28 with TRBJ1-4; no definite D call. V lost 7 bases to trimming and J lost 0 bases, with 12 bases between them. The CDR3 contains 15 residues. From germline, CDR1 is MDHEN and CDR2 SYDVKM. CDR3 coding DNA: TGTGCCAGCACCAAGGCAGGCTCAACTAATGAAAAACTGTTTTTT. Encoded protein: CASTKAGSTNEKLFF.

This rearrangement joins TRBV9 to TRBJ2-5; possible D gene TRBD2, 5 bases. The CDR3 spans 14 residues. CDR1 and CDR2 (germline): SGDLS, YYNGEE. The V gene lost 0 bases and the J gene lost 0 bases, with 6 bases spanning the gap. The CDR3 here is CASSVGGYQETQYF. The CDR3 DNA reads as TGTGCCAGCAGCGTAGGAGGGTACCAAGAGACCCAGTACTTC. Using reference TRBV9 and TRBJ2-5 for the parts outside the CDR3, the full variable domain is DSGVTQTPKHLITATGQRVTLRCSPRSGDLSVYWYQQSLDQGLQFLIQYYNGEERAKGNILERFSAQQFPDLHSELNLSSLELGDSALYFCASSVGGYQETQYFGPGTRLLVL.

This sequence joins TRBV19 and TRBJ1-2, with D unclear. Trimming stripped 7 bases from V and 0 bases from J, with 9 bases between. The CDR3 has 13 amino acids. Germline V lookup: CDR1 LNHDA, CDR2 SQIVND (reference sequence). The chain's CDR3 is CASTNRANYGYTF. CDR3 nucleotides: TGTGCCAGTACCAACAGAGCTAACTATGGCTACACCTTC.

The J gene is TRBJ2-7, the V gene TRBV13; 11 bases map to TRBD2. Trimming at V came to 3 bases and at J to 1 base, leaving 5 bases not matched to a gene. The CDR3 sequence is 16 residues long. Germline V gene sequence: CDR1 PRHDT, CDR2 FYEKMQ (reference sequence). The CDR3, as DNA: TGTGCCAGCAGCTTGACCGGGACTAGCGGTTCCTACGAGCAGTACTTC. It translates to CASSLTGTSGSYEQYF. The full variable domain, rest sourced from reference TRBV13 and TRBJ2-7, is AAGVIQSPRHLIKEKRETATLKCYPIPRHDTVYWYQQGPGQDPQFLISFYEKMQSDKGSIPDRFSAQQFSDYHSELNMSSLELGDSALYFCASSLTGTSGSYEQYFGPGTRLTVT.

The V and J genes are TRBV6-2 or TRBV6-3 and TRBJ2-5; 10 bases are shared with TRBD2. The CDR3 is 16 amino acids. The germline V gene has CDR1 MNHEY and CDR2 SVGEGT. With V trimmed by 4 bases and J by 0 bases, 5 bases remained unmatched. The CDR3 loop is CASSFGLAAYQETQYF. CDR3 bases: TGTGCCAGCAGTTTCGGACTAGCGGCGTACCAAGAGACCCAGTACTTC.

The V call is TRBV19, the J call TRBJ2-5; 9 bases are a match to TRBD2. CDR1 and CDR2 from the germline V gene are LNHDA and SQIVND (reference sequence). V lost 6 bases and J lost 10; bases outside the gene matches: 15. The CDR3 is made up of 15 amino acids. CDR3 DNA sequence: TGTGCCAGTAGGGGGGACGGGACTAGCACGCCTGGCCAGTACTTC. Protein: CASRGDGTSTPGQYF.

The V and J genes are TRBV5-4 and TRBJ1-4; D may be TRBD1 (6 bases). In germline, CDR1 is SGHNT, CDR2 YYREEE (reference sequence). CDR3 size: 15 residues. Trimming left V 0 bases short and J 3 bases short, with 9 bases between. CDR3 nucleotides: TGTGCCAGCAGCTTGGGGGGGGGCTCTAATGAAAAACTGTTTTTT. This sequence encodes CASSLGGGSNEKLFF.

This rearrangement joins TRBV30 to TRBJ1-3; 8 bases align to TRBD1. CDR3 length: 14 residues. V was pared by 4 bases and J by 6 bases, with 8 bases of the junction left unmatched. The V gene's germline CDR1 is GTSNPN and CDR2 SVGIG (reference sequence). The CDR3: CAWTLWTGTNTIYF. The DNA for the CDR3 is TGTGCCTGGACCCTCTGGACAGGGACAAACACCATATATTTT.

This rearrangement joins TRBV7-9 to TRBJ2-1; TRBD1 aligns across 11 bases. Trimming took 3 bases from V and 7 from J; bases not matched to a gene: 5. The germline V gene has CDR1 SEHNR and CDR2 FQNEAQ (reference sequence). The CDR3 runs to 15 residues. As DNA, the CDR3 is TGTGCCAGCAGCTTCCAGGACAGGGGGCCGAATGAGCAGTTCTTC. It encodes CASSFQDRGPNEQFF.